These 13 T cell receptor beta chains were sequenced from one sample in a study of blood T cell repertoires in COVID-19. TCRdb's table, derived via immunoSEQ multiplex PCR, lists solely in-frame clones and lacks some. Counted here are 140,000 or so clones, nearly 90% occurring once; the ten biggest clones make up about 1.7%. Sequencing was carried out using peripheral blood. All receptors come from a man in his 70s with acute or convalescent COVID-19.

The chain is built from TRBV5-1 and TRBJ1-6; no clear D. V was cut by 0 bases and J by 8 bases, with 6 bases left in between. CDR3 length: 13 amino acids. CDR1 and CDR2 (germline): SGHRS, YFSETQ. CDR3 sequence (DNA): TGCGCCAGCAGCTTGGCTACAGATTCACCCCTCCACTTT. Protein sequence: CASSLATDSPLHF.

This chain connects TRBV19 to TRBJ2-1; 10 positions agree with TRBD2. Germline values: CDR1 LNHDA, CDR2 SQIVND (reference sequence). V shed 3 bases, J shed 2 bases, and the junction held 4 bases outside the gene matches. There are 16 residues in the CDR3. The DNA of the CDR3 is TGTGCCAGTAGTATTTTAGCGGGGGGCACCTACAATGAGCAGTTCTTC. This sequence encodes CASSILAGGTYNEQFF. The full variable domain, rest sourced from reference TRBV19 and TRBJ2-1, is DGGITQSPKYLFRKEGQNVTLSCEQNLNHDAMYWYRQDPGQGLRLIYYSQIVNDFQKGDIAEGYSVSREKKESFPLTVTSAQKNPTAFYLCASSILAGGTYNEQFFGPGTRLTVL.

The gene calls are TRBV24-1 and TRBJ1-5; 10 positions match TRBD1. V was clipped by 4 bases and J by 6 bases; unmatched bases: 5. Per germline, CDR1 KGHDR and CDR2 SFDVKD. The CDR3 extends over 15 amino acids. CDR3 in DNA: TGTGCCACCAGTGAGGGGACAGGGGCCGCTCAGCCCCAGCATTTT. Residues: CATSEGTGAAQPQHF.

The chain links TRBV5-1 to TRBJ1-1; D is perhaps TRBD1 (6 bases). V lost 4 bases and J 1 base, leaving 14 bases between the germline ends. Looked up from germline, CDR1 is SGHRS and CDR2 is YFSETQ. The CDR3 spans 15 residues. The CDR3 DNA is TGCGCCAGCAGCGCCCAAGGGACAAAGAACACTGAAGCTTTCTTT. Its protein product is CASSAQGTKNTEAFF. Full variable domain (rest looked up from reference TRBV5-1 and TRBJ1-1): KAGVTQTPRYLIKTRGQQVTLSCSPISGHRSVSWYQQTPGQGLQFLFEYFSETQRNKGNFPGRFSGRQFSNSRSEMNVSTLELGDSALYLCASSAQGTKNTEAFFGQGTRLTVV.

V is TRBV18 and J is TRBJ1-2; possibly TRBD1 for D (6 bases). CDR3 length: 15 residues. V lost 2 bases and J 1 base, leaving 11 bases between the germline ends. Germline V gene data show CDR1 as KGHSH and CDR2 as LQKENI. CDR3 sequence (DNA): TGTGCCAGCTCACCATCGGACAGCGTTAACTATGGCTACACCTTC. Protein: CASSPSDSVNYGYTF.

The genes are TRBV7-9 and TRBJ1-1; perhaps TRBD1 as D (6 bases). This CDR3 region has 14 residues. Germline values: CDR1 SEHNR, CDR2 FQNEAQ (reference sequence). Between the trimmed V and J ends, which lost 5 bases and 5 bases, there was a span of 15 bases. This chain's CDR3 is CASSGRGGGTEAFF. The CDR3 DNA sequence: TGTGCCAGCAGCGGAAGGGGGGGCGGAACTGAAGCTTTCTTT.

V usage is TRBV29-1 and J usage is TRBJ1-1, with TRBD1 matching 12 bases. CDR3 length: 15 residues. V lost 4 bases to trimming and J lost 5 bases; unmatched junction nucleotides: 8. The germline V gene encodes CDR1 SQVTM and CDR2 ANQGSEA. The CDR3, as DNA: TGCAGCGTTGGGAGGGACAGGGGGCTAGGGACTGAAGCTTTCTTT. Translating it yields CSVGRDRGLGTEAFF.

V is TRBV7-9 and J is TRBJ2-3; D may be TRBD2 (7 bases). Germline values: CDR1 SEHNR, CDR2 FQNEAQ (reference sequence). The CDR3 is made up of 17 amino acids. Trimming stripped 5 bases from V and 1 base from J, with 19 bases between. CDR3 protein: CASSASRAGAGTDTQYF. In nucleotides, the CDR3 is TGTGCCAGCAGCGCATCGCGGGCGGGGGCAGGCACAGATACGCAGTATTTT.

The rearrangement uses TRBV29-1 and TRBJ1-4; D perhaps matches TRBD1 (5 bases). This CDR3 has 15 amino acids. Germline CDR1 and CDR2: SQVTM and ANQGSEA. The V end lost 7 bases, the J end lost 3 bases, and 18 bases lay between the germline ends. CDR3 sequence (DNA): TGCAGCGCTCGAGTCGACCCGGGGGCTAATGAAAAACTGTTTTTT. Translated, it gives CSARVDPGANEKLFF.

The rearrangement uses TRBV6-2 or TRBV6-3 and TRBJ2-3; 13 bases are shared with TRBD2. Germline CDR1 and CDR2: MNHEY and SVGEGT. The trim removed 4 bases at V and 3 bases at J, leaving 4 bases unmatched. The CDR3 has 16 residues. The CDR3, as DNA: TGTGCCAGCAGTTTGGGACTAGCGGGGATTACAGATACGCAGTATTTT. It is translated as CASSLGLAGITDTQYF.

The gene calls are TRBV27 and TRBJ1-6; 8 nucleotides match TRBD1. This CDR3 is 15 amino acids long. Germline V gene data show CDR1 as MNHEY and CDR2 as SMNVEV (reference sequence). V dropped 5 bases and J dropped 8; count of bases not matched to a gene: 8. CDR3 residues: CASSPGQGRDSPLHF. Here the CDR3 DNA reads TGTGCCAGCAGTCCCGGACAGGGACGAGATTCACCCCTCCACTTT.

V is TRBV3-1 (or the pseudogene TRBV3-2) and J is TRBJ2-3; 14 positions match TRBD2. Trimming cost V 4 bases and J 3 bases; bases outside gene matches: 9. Germline V CDR1 and CDR2: LGHDT, YNNKEL (reference sequence). CDR3 length: 18 amino acids. Here the CDR3 reads CASSPTGTSGSWTDTQYF. As DNA, the CDR3 is TGTGCCAGCAGCCCTACAGGGACTAGCGGGAGTTGGACAGATACGCAGTATTTT.

The chain couples TRBV5-1 to TRBJ2-7, with D tentatively TRBD1 (5 bases). V gave up 3 bases and J gave up 2 bases, with 9 bases separating them. The CDR3 covers 13 residues. Germline CDR1 reads SGHRS; CDR2 reads YFSETQ. The CDR3: CASSSDRAYEQYF. The CDR3 nucleotides are TGCGCCAGCAGCTCCGACAGAGCCTACGAGCAGTACTTC.